This T cell receptor beta chain appears in the sequencing data of a study of blood T cell repertoires in COVID-19. About the study: Sites across the United States, Italy and Spain contributed samples from acute and convalescent COVID-19. PBMCs, B-cell-depleted T cells, or T cells were the source of the cDNA or gDNA that made up the material.

Original processing methods: Estimates of nucleated cell counts were drawn from the amplification of reference gene primers. The protocol was immunoSEQ multiplex PCR, while the TCRdb copy is restricted to in-frame clones and leaves out a portion. V, J and clone size are taken as reported in that table, and D and trimming were inferred from the DNA itself. In the table there are roughly 200,000 clones, about 83% of which are singletons. From germline, CDR1 is KGHSH and CDR2 LQKENI. The V end was cut by 3 bases, the J end by 3 bases, with 14 bases between. The CDR3 loop spans 15 amino acids. The receptor was isolated from a man in his 60s who had recovered from COVID-19. The chain joins TRBV18 to TRBJ1-2; D is undetermined. The sample taken for sequencing was peripheral blood. In nucleotides, the CDR3 is TGTGCCAGCTCACCCTCCCCGATGGGCGACTATGGCTACACCTTC. Its translation: CASSPSPMGDYGYTF.